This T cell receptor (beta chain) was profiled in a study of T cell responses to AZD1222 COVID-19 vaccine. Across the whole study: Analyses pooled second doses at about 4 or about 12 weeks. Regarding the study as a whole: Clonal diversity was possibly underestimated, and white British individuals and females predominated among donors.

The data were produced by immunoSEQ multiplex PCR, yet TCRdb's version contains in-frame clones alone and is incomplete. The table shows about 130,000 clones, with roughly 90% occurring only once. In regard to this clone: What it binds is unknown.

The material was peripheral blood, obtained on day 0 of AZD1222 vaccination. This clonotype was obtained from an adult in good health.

CDR3 nucleotides: TGTGCCAGCAGCCGAGGGGGCCTAACTGAAGCTTTCTTT. Its protein is CASSRGGLTEAFF. V is TRBV3-1 (or the pseudogene TRBV3-2) and J is TRBJ1-1, with 7 bases matching TRBD1. Trimming took 4 bases from V and 5 from J; bases not matched to a gene: 4. The germline CDR1 and CDR2 sequences are LGHDT and YNNKEL (reference sequence). The CDR3 loop spans 13 amino acids.